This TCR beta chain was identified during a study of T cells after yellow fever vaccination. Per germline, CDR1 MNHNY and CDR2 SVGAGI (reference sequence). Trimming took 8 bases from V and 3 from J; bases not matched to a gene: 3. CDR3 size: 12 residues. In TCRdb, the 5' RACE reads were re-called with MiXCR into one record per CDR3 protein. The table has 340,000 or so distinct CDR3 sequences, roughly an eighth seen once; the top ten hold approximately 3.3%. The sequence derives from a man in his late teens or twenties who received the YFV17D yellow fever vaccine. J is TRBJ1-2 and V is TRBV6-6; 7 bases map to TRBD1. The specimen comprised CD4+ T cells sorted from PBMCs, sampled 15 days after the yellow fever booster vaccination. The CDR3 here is CASCGQDYGYTF. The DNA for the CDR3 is TGTGCCAGCTGCGGACAGGACTATGGCTACACCTTC.